This T cell receptor (beta chain) was identified in a study of OX40 agonist ivuxolimab in advanced cancers. With 3 bases removed from V and 4 bases from J, the gap between germline ends came to 5 bases. The CDR3 runs to 11 residues. Germline V lookup: CDR1 SGHRS, CDR2 YFSETQ. Sequencing used immunoSEQ multiplex PCR; TCRdb keeps in-frame clones, though not all of them. Among about 58,000 clones listed, approximately 78% were seen once. The TCR comes from an adult with an advanced solid tumor such as melanoma, head and neck, liver or kidney cancer. The sample consisted of CD4+ or CD8+ T cells sorted from blood, taken in a trial of the OX40 agonist ivuxolimab. The gene calls are TRBV5-1 and TRBJ2-7; no clear D. The CDR3: CASSSNYEQYF. The CDR3 DNA sequence: TGCGCCAGCAGCTCAAATTACGAGCAGTACTTC.